Presented here are 16 T cell receptor beta chains from one specimen sequenced in a study of T cell responses to AZD1222 COVID-19 vaccine. Only in-frame clones appear in the TCRdb table, and some are missing; sequencing was by immunoSEQ multiplex PCR. Among about 59,000 clones listed, 89% were seen once. The material was peripheral blood, obtained 28 days after the second AZD1222 dose. The receptors stem from an adult who received the AZD1222 COVID-19 vaccine.

V usage is TRBV19 and J usage is TRBJ1-1, with D maybe TRBD1 (5 bases). The ends were cut back, 3 bases at V and 4 bases at J, with 12 bases in the middle. Per the germline V gene, CDR1 is LNHDA and CDR2 is SQIVND (reference sequence). This CDR3 is 14 amino acids long. The DNA of the CDR3 is TGTGCCAGTAGTATCACCAAGGGGCGCACTGAAGCTTTCTTT. Residues: CASSITKGRTEAFF.

The rearrangement uses TRBV5-1 and TRBJ2-7; D is ambiguous. The CDR3 is made up of 13 amino acids. The ends were cut back, 4 bases at V and 3 bases at J, with 11 bases in the middle. Germline V gene lookup returns CDR1 SGHRS and CDR2 YFSETQ. CDR3 sequence reads: CASSQPQSYEQYF. In DNA, the CDR3 is TGCGCCAGCAGCCAACCCCAGAGCTACGAGCAGTACTTC.

This chain uses TRBV6-2 or TRBV6-3 with TRBJ2-2; 12 bases are a match to TRBD2. Germline V gives CDR1 MNHEY, CDR2 SVGEGT. The CDR3 length is 19 residues. The V and J ends lost 2 bases and 5 bases, in that order; junction bases with no gene match: 12. CDR3 amino acids: CASSYIVTSGSWFTGELFF. CDR3 in DNA: TGTGCCAGCAGTTACATCGTGACTAGCGGGAGCTGGTTTACCGGGGAGCTGTTTTTT.

This clone was picked up a small number of times. The rearrangement joins TRBV30 to TRBJ2-2; no reliable D call. V was pared by 5 bases and J by 6 bases, with 7 bases between. There are 11 residues in the CDR3. CDR1 GTSNPN and CDR2 SVGIG come from the germline V gene (reference sequence). As DNA, the CDR3 is TGTGCCTGGGGTGATCCCGGGGAGCTGTTTTTT. This gives the protein CAWGDPGELFF.

This clone was counted a single time. This rearrangement joins TRBV7-9 to TRBJ1-1; D gene unclear. This CDR3 region has 16 residues. The V gene's germline CDR1 is SEHNR and CDR2 FQNEAQ (reference sequence). Trimming took 10 bases from V and 0 from J, leaving 21 bases between them. The CDR3 DNA reads TGTGCCACCAACGCTCAAGAGGCACCCATGAACACTGAAGCTTTCTTT. It yields the protein CATNAQEAPMNTEAFF.

V usage is TRBV25-1 and J usage is TRBJ1-1, with D uncertain. The V end lost 4 bases, the J end lost 3 bases, and 18 bases lay between the germline ends. Per the germline V gene, CDR1 is MGHDK and CDR2 is SYGVNS. The CDR3 has 16 amino acids. The DNA of the CDR3 is TGTGCCAGCAGTGGCGGACGTATCTTTCGGGACACTGAAGCTTTCTTT. The encoded protein is CASSGGRIFRDTEAFF.

The V and J genes are TRBV5-1 and TRBJ2-4, with 7 bases lining up with TRBD1. The CDR3 is made up of 16 amino acids. The germline CDR1 and CDR2 sequences are SGHRS and YFSETQ. With 3 bases clipped from V and 1 base from J, the junction kept 7 bases outside the gene matches. The CDR3 loop reads CASSWRQGVAKNIQYF. CDR3 bases: TGCGCCAGCAGCTGGCGACAGGGAGTTGCCAAAAACATTCAGTACTTC.

V usage is TRBV4-2 and J usage is TRBJ1-5, with TRBD1 matching 8 bases. The CDR3 extends over 18 amino acids. CDR1 and CDR2 from the germline V gene are LGHNA and YNFKEQ. The trim removed 1 base at V and 0 bases at J, leaving 8 bases unmatched. As DNA, the CDR3 is TGTGCCAGCAGCCAAGTCAGGCAGGGGGCTTATAGCAATCAGCCCCAGCATTTT. Translating it yields CASSQVRQGAYSNQPQHF.

About this clone: Distinct nucleotide sequences in the sample also encode this CDR3. V gene TRBV28 combines with J gene TRBJ1-1; possibly TRBD1 for D (5 bases). With 2 bases removed from V and 4 bases from J, the gap between germline ends came to 5 bases. This CDR3 is built from 12 residues. Germline CDR1 MDHEN, CDR2 SYDVKM. CDR3 nucleotides: TGTGCCAGCAGTTTAAGGGGCACTGAAGCTTTCTTT. It specifies CASSLRGTEAFF. Based on the CDR3 plus reference TRBV28 and TRBJ1-1, the full variable domain is DVKVTQSSRYLVKRTGEKVFLECVQDMDHENMFWYRQDPGLGLRLIYFSYDVKMKEKGDIPEGYSVSREKKERFSLILESASTNQTSMYLCASSLRGTEAFFGQGTRLTVV.

This chain uses TRBV12-3 or TRBV12-4 with TRBJ2-3; D gene ambiguous. Trimming removed 6 bases from V and 2 bases from J, with 3 bases in between. This CDR3 is 11 amino acids long. CDR3 sequence (DNA): TGTGCCAGCAGGAACACAGATACGCAGTATTTT. Translating gives CASRNTDTQYF.

This clone was seen more than once but under ten times. The genes are TRBV7-6 and TRBJ2-3; 8 bases match TRBD2. Looked up from germline, CDR1 is SGHVS and CDR2 is FNYEAQ. Trimming cost V 3 bases and J 2 bases; bases outside gene matches: 13. The CDR3 sequence is 18 residues long. Here the CDR3 reads CASSFPVRIAGNTDTQYF. The CDR3, as DNA: TGTGCCAGCAGCTTCCCAGTTAGGATAGCGGGGAACACAGATACGCAGTATTTT.

The V and J genes are TRBV10-3 and TRBJ2-7; 9 nucleotides line up with TRBD2. The CDR3 consists of 19 residues. Losses at the gene ends were 4 bases for V and 2 bases for J; bases not matched to a gene: 18. Germline values: CDR1 ENHRY, CDR2 SYGVKD. The CDR3 DNA follows: TGTGCCATCAGTGGAGCCATATTGGTCGTGGCGGGAGGGACCTACGAGCAGTACTTC. Residues: CAISGAILVVAGGTYEQYF.

This chain joins TRBV5-6 and TRBJ1-3, with TRBD1 matching 9 bases. After removal of 4 bases from V and 2 bases from J, the junction contained 16 bases not matched to a gene. Germline V gives CDR1 SGHDT, CDR2 YYEEEE. The CDR3 consists of 19 residues. The CDR3 is CASSPLALKTGGTGNTIYF. The CDR3 coding sequence is TGTGCCAGCAGCCCTTTGGCCCTAAAGACAGGGGGAACTGGAAACACCATATATTTT.

The rearrangement uses TRBV19 and TRBJ1-2; D ambiguous. The germline CDR1 and CDR2 sequences are LNHDA and SQIVND (reference sequence). The CDR3 is 16 residues long. V shed 0 bases and J shed 2 bases, with 13 bases lying between them. CDR3 in DNA: TGTGCCAGTAGTATAGAAGTTGGCCGGTCGAACTATGGCTACACCTTC. Encoded protein: CASSIEVGRSNYGYTF.

The gene calls are TRBV5-1 and TRBJ2-1, with 7 nucleotides matching TRBD2. Germline V gives CDR1 SGHRS, CDR2 YFSETQ. Losses at the gene ends were 3 bases for V and 3 bases for J; bases not matched to a gene: 6. The CDR3 totals 15 residues. Written as DNA, the CDR3 is TGCGCCAGCAGCTGGGAGGGGTCCCTCTACAATGAGCAGTTCTTC. Amino acids: CASSWEGSLYNEQFF.

This chain uses TRBV10-3 with TRBJ1-1; 9 nucleotides agree with TRBD1. Germline CDR1 ENHRY, CDR2 SYGVKD. The junction had 13 bases not matched to a gene; V was cut back by 11 bases and J by 3 bases. CDR3 length equals 15 residues. CDR3 residues: CASRTGAQVDTEAFF. CDR3 nucleotide sequence: TGTGCCTCACGGACAGGGGCTCAGGTGGACACTGAAGCTTTCTTT.